This T cell receptor beta chain emerged from a study of cytomegalovirus exposure and HLA in healthy donors. In the study overall: From HLA-typed donors, an early data release held 70 million to 95 million unique TCRs.

After removal of 2 bases from V and 4 bases from J, the junction contained 8 bases not matched to a gene. Germline loops: CDR1 LGHNA, CDR2 YSLEER. CDR3 length: 16 amino acids. The PCR contained 60 Vbeta and 13 Jbeta primers. Per the study methods: An analysis performed later counted around 80 million unique TCR beta chains (roughly 11 million of them shared). Clones were sequenced by immunoSEQ multiplex PCR, and TCRdb holds only the in-frame ones, with some missing. For V, J and clone size, that table is used; D and trimming come from the DNA. Found here are 90,000 to 110,000 clones, over 70% of them singletons; the top ten hold around 2.1%.

The chain employs TRBV4-3 and TRBJ2-7, with 10 bases identical to TRBD2. The receptor comes from a man between 25 and 39 years old in good health and CMV-seronegative. Sequenced sample: PBMCs. The CDR3 coding sequence is TGCGCCAGCAGCCAAATTGGAGCGGGGGGGCAATACGAGCAGTACTTC. Protein sequence: CASSQIGAGGQYEQYF.